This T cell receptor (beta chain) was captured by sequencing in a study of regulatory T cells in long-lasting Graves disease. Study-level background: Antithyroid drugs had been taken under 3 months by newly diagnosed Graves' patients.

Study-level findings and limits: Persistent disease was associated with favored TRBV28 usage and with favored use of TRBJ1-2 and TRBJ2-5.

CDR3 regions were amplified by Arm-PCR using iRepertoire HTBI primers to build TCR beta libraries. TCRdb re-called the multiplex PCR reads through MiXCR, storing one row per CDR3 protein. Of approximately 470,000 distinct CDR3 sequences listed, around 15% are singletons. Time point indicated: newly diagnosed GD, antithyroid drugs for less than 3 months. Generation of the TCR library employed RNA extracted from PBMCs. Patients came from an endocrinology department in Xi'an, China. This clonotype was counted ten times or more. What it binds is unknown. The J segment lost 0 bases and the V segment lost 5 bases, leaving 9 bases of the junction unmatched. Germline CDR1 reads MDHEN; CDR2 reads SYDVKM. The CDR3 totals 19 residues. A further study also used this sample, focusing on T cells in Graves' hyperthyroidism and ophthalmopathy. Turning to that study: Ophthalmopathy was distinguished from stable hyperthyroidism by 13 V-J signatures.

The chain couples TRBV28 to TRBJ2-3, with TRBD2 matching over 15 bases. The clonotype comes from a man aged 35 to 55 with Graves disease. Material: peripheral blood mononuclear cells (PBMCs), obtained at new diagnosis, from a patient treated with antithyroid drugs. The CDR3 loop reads CASSRTSGRAPVSTDTQYF. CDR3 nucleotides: TGTGCCAGCAGTCGGACTAGCGGGAGGGCCCCCGTTAGCACAGATACGCAGTATTTT.